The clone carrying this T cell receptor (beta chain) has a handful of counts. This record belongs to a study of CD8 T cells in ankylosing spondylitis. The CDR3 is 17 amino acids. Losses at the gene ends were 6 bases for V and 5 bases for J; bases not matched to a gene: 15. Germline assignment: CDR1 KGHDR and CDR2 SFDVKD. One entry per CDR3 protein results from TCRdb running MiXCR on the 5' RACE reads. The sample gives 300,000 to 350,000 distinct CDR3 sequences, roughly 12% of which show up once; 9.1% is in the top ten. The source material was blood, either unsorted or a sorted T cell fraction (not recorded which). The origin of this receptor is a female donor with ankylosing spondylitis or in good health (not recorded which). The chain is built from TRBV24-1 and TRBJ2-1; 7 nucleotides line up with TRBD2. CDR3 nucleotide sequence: TGTGCCACCAGTACAGGCTTCGGCGCTAGCGGAAACAATGAGCAGTTCTTC. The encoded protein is CATSTGFGASGNNEQFF.